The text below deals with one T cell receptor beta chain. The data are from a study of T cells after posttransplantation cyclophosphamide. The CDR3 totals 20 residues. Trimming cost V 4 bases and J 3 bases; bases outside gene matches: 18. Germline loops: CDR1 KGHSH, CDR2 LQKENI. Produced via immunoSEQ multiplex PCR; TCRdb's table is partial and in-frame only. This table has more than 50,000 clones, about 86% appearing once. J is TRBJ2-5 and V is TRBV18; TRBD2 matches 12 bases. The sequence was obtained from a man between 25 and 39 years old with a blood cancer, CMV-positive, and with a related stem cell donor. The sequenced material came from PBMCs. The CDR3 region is CASSRRGPSGRVPGEETQYF. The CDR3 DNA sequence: TGTGCCAGCTCACGAAGAGGTCCTAGCGGGAGGGTCCCGGGAGAAGAGACCCAGTACTTC.